This entry is about one TCR beta chain. Which antigen it targets is not known. No base quality information exists; no much larger clone differs at one position. This sample is part of a study of blood T cell repertoires in COVID-19 (TCRdb year 2020). Background for the entire study: Samples from collaborators originated in the United States, Italy and Spain and spanned both the acute and convalescent phases of COVID-19. The prospective study material was composed of cDNA or gDNA derived from T cells, B-cell-depleted T cells, or PBMCs. The dataset comprised deeply sampled blood TCRbeta repertoires from subjects exposed to, actively infected with, or recovered from COVID-19. The repertoires were made available in a free public database intended to serve as a resource for research on the immune response to SARS-CoV-2. Samples were obtained from the ongoing ImmuneRACE study (first 160 participants) and from roughly 1,300 subjects provided by 6 global collaborators. Sample metadata almost always included a de-identified subject ID, COVID-19 status, age in years and sex. Where HLA class I and class II types were available, the types were taken from metadata supplied by the sample provider, not from assay-based typing.

TCRbeta CDR3 regions were amplified from genomic DNA using the immunoSEQ Assay, a bias-controlled multiplex PCR. From the authors' description of their analysis: Nucleated cell counts per sample were estimated from amplification of reference gene primers within the assay. Sequence reads were collapsed and filtered to measure the absolute abundance of every unique TCRbeta CDR3 rearrangement. For each sample, productive Simpson clonality was calculated as the square root of Simpson's diversity index across productive rearrangements. Held by TCRdb, this immuneACCESS table contains in-frame sequences only and omits some clones. Under half of the omission traces to an unresolved V gene where checked; the cause of the rest is unknown. Clonal size and the V and J genes are those of that table, whereas D and trimming came from the DNA. This sample gives around 130,000 clones in total; more than 75% of them show up just once. In total, the top ten clones hold approximately 5.4% of the sample.

Whole blood was collected in K2EDTA tubes by collaborating institutions according to the institutions' own protocols. For TCRbeta analysis, collaborators shipped samples in one of three forms: frozen whole blood, isolated PBMCs, or DNA extracted from either of those sample types. The research as a whole found: The quantity of clinical and demographic metadata differed by source and by participant and was supplied without curation.

Sample: peripheral blood. The receptor's source is a human donor in a cohort sampled during active COVID-19.

The CDR3 protein sequence reads: CASSLSTENTEAFF. The nucleotides are TGTGCCAGCAGCTTGAGCACAGAGAACACTGAAGCTTTCTTT. The chain is encoded by TRBV7-8 joined to TRBJ1-1; the D gene is not confidently resolved. CDR1 and CDR2 are drawn from the germline V gene: SGHVS, FQNEAQ. V loses 3 bases, J loses 1 base, and the germline ends lie 9 bases apart. Inclusive of the bounding cysteine and phenylalanine, the CDR3 is 14 residues long. Only the CDR3 DNA is retained, 42 bases long and in frame from the first base.